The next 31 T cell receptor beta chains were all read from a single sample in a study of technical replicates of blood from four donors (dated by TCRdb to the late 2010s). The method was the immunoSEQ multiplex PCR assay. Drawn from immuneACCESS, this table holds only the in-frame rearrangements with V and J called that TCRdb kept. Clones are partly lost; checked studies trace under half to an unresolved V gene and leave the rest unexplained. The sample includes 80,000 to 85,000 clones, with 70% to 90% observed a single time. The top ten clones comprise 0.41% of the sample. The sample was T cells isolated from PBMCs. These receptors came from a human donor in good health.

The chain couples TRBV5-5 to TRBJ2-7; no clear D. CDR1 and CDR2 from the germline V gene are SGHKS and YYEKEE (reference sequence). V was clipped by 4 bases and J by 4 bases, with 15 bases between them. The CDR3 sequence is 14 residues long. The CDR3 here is CASSTLPEAYEQYF. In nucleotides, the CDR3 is TGTGCCAGCAGCACGTTACCAGAAGCGTACGAGCAGTACTTC.

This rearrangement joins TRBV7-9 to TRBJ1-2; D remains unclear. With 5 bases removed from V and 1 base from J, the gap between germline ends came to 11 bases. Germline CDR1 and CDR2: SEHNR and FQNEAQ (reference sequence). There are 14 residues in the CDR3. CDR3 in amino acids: CASSPIPVNYGYTF. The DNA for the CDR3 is TGTGCCAGCAGCCCAATACCGGTTAACTATGGCTACACCTTC. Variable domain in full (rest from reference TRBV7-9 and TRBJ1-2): DTGVSQNPRHKITKRGQNVTFRCDPISEHNRLYWYRQTLGQGPEFLTYFQNEAQLEKSRLLSDRFSAERPKGSFSTLEIQRTEQGDSAMYLCASSPIPVNYGYTFGSGTRLTVV.

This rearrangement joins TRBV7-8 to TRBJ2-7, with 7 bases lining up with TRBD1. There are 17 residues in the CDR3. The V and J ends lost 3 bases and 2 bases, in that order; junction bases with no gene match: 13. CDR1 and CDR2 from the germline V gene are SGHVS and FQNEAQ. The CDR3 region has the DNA TGTGCCAGCAGCTTTCGTCTTAGGAGACAGGGAACCTACGAGCAGTACTTC. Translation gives CASSFRLRRQGTYEQYF.

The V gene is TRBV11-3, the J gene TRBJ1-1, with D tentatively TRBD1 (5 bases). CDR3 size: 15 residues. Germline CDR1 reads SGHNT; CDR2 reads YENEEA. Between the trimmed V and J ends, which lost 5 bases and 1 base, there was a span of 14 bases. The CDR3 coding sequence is TGTGCCAGCAGCCCCGGGGCGGGAACGAACACTGAAGCTTTCTTT. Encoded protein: CASSPGAGTNTEAFF.

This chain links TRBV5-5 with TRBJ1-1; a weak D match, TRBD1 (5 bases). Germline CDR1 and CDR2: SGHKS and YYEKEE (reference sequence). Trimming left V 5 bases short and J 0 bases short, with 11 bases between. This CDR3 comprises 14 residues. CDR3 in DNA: TGTGCCAGCAGACGGGGACTGCTGAACACTGAAGCTTTCTTT. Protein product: CASRRGLLNTEAFF.

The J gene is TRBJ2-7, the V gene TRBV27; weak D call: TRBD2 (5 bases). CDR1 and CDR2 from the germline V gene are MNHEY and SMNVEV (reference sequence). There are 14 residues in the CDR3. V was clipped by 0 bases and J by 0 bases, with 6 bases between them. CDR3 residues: CASSLSLASYEQYF. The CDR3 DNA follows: TGTGCCAGCAGTTTATCCCTAGCCTCCTACGAGCAGTACTTC.

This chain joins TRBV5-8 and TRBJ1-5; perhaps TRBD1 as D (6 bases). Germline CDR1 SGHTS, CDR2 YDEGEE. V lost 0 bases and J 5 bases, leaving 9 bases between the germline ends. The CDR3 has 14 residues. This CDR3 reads CASSLEGGDQPQHF. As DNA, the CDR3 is TGTGCCAGCAGCTTGGAAGGGGGTGATCAGCCCCAGCATTTT. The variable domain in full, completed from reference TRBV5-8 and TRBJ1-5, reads EAGVTQSPTHLIKTRGQQATLRCSPISGHTSVYWYQQALGLGLQFLLWYDEGEERNRGNFPPRFSGRQFPNYSSELNVNALELEDSALYLCASSLEGGDQPQHFGDGTRLSIL.

DNA for the CDR3: TGTGCCAGCAGCCAGGGACTAGCGGTATACTACAATGAGCAGTTCTTC. Translation gives CASSQGLAVYYNEQFF. J is TRBJ2-1 and V is TRBV11-2; 11 bases fit TRBD2. The CDR3 consists of 16 residues. Germline CDR1 is SGHAT and CDR2 is FQNNGV. V shed 5 bases and J 3 bases; nucleotides not matched to a gene: 6.

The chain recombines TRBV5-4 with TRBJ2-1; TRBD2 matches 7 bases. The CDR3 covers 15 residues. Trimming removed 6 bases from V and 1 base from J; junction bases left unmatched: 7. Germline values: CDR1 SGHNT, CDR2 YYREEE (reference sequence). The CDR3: CASTAGGRSYNEQFF. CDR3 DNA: TGTGCCAGCACCGCGGGCGGGAGATCCTACAATGAGCAGTTCTTC.

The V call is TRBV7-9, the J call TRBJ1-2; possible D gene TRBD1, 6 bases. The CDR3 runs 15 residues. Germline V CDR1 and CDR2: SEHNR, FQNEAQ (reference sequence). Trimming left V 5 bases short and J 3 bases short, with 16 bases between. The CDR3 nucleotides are TGTGCCAGCAGCCCCCCCGGGGGGCAGTACTATGGCTACACCTTC. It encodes CASSPPGGQYYGYTF.

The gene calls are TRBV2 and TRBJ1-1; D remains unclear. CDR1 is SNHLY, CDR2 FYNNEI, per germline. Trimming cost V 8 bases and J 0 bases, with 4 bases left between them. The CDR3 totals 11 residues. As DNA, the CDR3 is TGTGCCAGCCAGGTGAACACTGAAGCTTTCTTT. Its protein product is CASQVNTEAFF.

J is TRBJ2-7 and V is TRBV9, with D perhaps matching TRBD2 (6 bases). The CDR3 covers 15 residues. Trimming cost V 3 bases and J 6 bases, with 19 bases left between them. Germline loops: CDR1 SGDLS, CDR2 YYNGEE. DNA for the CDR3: TGTGCCAGCAGCGGACCGCTAGCGCCATCGGGCGAGCAGTACTTC. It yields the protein CASSGPLAPSGEQYF.

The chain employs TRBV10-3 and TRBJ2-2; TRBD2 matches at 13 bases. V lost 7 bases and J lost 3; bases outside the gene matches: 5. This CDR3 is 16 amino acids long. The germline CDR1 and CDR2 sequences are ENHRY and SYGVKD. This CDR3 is CAINRGLAGDTGELFF. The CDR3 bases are TGTGCCATCAACCGCGGACTAGCGGGAGACACCGGGGAGCTGTTTTTT.

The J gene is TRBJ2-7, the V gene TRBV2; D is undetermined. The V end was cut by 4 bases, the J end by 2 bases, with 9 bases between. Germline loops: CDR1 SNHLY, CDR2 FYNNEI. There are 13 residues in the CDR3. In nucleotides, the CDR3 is TGTGCCAGCAGTGTAACTGAGACCTACGAGCAGTACTTC. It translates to CASSVTETYEQYF. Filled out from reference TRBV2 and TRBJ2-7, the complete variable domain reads EPEVTQTPSHQVTQMGQEVILRCVPISNHLYFYWYRQILGQKVEFLVSFYNNEISEKSEIFDDQFSVERPDGSNFTLKIRSTKLEDSAMYFCASSVTETYEQYFGPGTRLTVT.

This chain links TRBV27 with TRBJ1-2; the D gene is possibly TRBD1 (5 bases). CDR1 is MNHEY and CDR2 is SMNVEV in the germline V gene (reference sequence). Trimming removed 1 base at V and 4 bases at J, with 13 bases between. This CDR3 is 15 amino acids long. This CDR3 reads CASSLFGGFGYGYTF. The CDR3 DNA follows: TGTGCCAGCAGTTTATTTGGGGGGTTCGGCTATGGCTACACCTTC.

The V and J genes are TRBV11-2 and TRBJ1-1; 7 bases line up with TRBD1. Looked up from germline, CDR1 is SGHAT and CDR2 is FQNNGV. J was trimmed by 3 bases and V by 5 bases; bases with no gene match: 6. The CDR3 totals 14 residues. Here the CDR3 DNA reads TGTGCCAGCAGCCTAGGGGGCGCCTACACTGAAGCTTTCTTT. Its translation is CASSLGGAYTEAFF.

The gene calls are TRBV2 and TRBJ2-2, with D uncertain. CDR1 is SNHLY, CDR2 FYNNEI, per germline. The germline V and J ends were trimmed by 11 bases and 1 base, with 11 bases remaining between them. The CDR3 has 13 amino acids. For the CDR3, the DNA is TGTGCCGGTAAAATACTGAACACCGGGGAGCTGTTTTTT. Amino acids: CAGKILNTGELFF.

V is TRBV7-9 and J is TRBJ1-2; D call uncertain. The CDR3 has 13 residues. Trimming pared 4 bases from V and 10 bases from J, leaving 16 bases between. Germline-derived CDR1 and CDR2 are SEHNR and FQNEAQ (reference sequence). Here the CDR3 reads CASSSQAPHDYTF. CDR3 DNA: TGTGCCAGCAGCTCTCAGGCCCCCCACGACTACACCTTC.

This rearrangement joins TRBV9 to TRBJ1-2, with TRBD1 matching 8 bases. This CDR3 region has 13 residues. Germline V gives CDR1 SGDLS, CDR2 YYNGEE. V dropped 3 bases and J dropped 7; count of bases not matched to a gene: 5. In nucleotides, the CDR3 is TGTGCCAGCAGCGGGACAGGGTGGTTTGGCTACACCTTC. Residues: CASSGTGWFGYTF.

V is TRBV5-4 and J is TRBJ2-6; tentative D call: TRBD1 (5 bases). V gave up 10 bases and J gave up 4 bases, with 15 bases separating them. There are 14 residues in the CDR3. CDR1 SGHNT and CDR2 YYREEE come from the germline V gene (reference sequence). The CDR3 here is CAADDSGGANVLTF. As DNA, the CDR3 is TGTGCCGCCGACGACTCAGGGGGGGCCAACGTCCTGACTTTC.

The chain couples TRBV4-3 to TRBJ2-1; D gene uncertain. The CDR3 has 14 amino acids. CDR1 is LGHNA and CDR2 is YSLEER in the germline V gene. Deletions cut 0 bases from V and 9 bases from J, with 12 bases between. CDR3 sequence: CASSQEGTLGEQFF. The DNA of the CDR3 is TGCGCCAGCAGCCAAGAGGGTACCCTAGGTGAGCAGTTCTTC.

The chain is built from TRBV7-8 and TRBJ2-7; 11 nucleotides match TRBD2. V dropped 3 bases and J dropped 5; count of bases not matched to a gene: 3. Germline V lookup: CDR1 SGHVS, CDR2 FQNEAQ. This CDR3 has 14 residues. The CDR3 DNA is TGTGCCAGCAGCTTGGGACTAGCGGTTAACGAGCAGTACTTC. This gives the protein CASSLGLAVNEQYF.

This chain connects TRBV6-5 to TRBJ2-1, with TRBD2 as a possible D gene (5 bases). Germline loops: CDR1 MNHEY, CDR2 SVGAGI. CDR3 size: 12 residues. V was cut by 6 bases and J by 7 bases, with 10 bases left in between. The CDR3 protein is CASRRAENEQFF. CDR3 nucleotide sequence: TGTGCCAGCAGGCGGGCCGAGAATGAGCAGTTCTTC.

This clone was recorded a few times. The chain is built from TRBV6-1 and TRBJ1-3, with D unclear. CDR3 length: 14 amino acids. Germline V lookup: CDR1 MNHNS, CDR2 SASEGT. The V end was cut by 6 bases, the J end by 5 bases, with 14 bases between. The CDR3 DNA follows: TGTGCCAGCAGCGAGGGAGATCCACGAAACACCATATATTTT. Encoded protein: CASSEGDPRNTIYF.

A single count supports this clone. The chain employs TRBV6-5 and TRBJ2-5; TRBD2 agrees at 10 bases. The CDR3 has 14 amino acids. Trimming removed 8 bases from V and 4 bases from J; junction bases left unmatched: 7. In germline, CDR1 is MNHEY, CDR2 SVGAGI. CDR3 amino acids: CASSLAGVRETQYF. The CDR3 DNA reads TGTGCCAGCTCCCTAGCGGGAGTTCGAGAGACCCAGTACTTC.

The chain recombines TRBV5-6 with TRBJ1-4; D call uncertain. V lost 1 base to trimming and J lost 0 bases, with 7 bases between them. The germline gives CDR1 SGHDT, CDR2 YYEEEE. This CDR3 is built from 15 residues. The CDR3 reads CASSLWAATNEKLFF. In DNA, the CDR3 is TGTGCCAGCAGCTTGTGGGCCGCAACTAATGAAAAACTGTTTTTT.

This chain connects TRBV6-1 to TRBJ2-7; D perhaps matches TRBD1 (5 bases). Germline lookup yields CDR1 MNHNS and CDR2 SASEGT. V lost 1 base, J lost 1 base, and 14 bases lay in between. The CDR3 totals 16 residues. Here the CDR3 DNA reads TGTGCCAGCAGTGAAGTTCCAGGGCCAACATCCTACGAGCAGTACTTC. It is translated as CASSEVPGPTSYEQYF.

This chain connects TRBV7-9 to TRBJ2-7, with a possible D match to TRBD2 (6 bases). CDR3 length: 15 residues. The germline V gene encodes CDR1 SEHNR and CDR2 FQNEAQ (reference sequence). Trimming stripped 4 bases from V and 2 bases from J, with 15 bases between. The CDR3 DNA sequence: TGTGCCAGCAGCTCTTCGGGGGAGACTACCTACGAGCAGTACTTC. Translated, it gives CASSSSGETTYEQYF.

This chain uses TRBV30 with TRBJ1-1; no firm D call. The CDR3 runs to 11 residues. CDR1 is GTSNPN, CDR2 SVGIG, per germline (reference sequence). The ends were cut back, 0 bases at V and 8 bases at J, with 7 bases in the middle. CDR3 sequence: CAWSVFREAFF. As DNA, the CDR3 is TGTGCCTGGAGTGTATTCCGGGAAGCTTTCTTT.

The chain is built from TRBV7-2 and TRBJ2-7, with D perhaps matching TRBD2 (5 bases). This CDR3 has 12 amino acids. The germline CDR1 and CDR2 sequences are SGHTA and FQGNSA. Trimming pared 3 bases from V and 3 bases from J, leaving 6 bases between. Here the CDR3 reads CASSFGDYEQYF. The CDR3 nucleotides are TGTGCCAGCAGCTTCGGGGACTACGAGCAGTACTTC.

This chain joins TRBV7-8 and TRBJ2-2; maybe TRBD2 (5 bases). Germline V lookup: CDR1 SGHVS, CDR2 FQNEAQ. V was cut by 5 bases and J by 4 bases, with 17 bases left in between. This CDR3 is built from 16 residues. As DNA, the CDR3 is TGTGCCAGCAGCGGGTCCTCCGGGAAACCCACCGGGGAGCTGTTTTTT. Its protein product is CASSGSSGKPTGELFF.